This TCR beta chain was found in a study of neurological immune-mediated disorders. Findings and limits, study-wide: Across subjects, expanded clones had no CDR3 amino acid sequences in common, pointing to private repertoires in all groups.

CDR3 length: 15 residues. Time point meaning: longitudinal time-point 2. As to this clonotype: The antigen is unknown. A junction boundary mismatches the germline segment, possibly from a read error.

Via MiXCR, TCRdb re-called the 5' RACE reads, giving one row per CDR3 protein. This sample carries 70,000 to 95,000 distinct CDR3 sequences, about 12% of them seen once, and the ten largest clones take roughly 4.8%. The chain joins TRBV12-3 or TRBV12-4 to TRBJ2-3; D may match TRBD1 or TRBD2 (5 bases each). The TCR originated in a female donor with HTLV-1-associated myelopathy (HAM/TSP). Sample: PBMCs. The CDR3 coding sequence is TGTACCAGCAGCCGTTCTAGAGGGGGCACAGATACGCAGTATTTT. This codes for CTSSRSRGGTDTQYF.